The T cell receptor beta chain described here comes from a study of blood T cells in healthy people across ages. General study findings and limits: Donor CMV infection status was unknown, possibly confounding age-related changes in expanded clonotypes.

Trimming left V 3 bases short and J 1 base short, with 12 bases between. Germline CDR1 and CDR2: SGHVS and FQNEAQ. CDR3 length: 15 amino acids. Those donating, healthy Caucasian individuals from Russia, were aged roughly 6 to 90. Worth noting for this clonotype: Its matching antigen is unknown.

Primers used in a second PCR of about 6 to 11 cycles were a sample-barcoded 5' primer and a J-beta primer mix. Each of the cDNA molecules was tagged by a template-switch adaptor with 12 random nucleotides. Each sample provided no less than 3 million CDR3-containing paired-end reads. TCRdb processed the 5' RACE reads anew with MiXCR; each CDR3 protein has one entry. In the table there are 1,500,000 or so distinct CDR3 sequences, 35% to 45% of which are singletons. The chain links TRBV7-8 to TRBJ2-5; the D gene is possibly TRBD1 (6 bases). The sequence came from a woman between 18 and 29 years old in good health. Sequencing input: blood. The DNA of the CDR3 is TGTGCCAGCAGCTTCAGGGGTTCCTCCCAAGAGACCCAGTACTTC. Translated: CASSFRGSSQETQYF. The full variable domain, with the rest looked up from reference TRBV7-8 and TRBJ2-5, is GAGVSQSPRYKVAKRGQDVALRCDPISGHVSLFWYQQALGQGPEFLTYFQNEAQLDKSGLPSDRFFAERPEGSVSTLKIQRTQQEDSAVYLCASSFRGSSQETQYFGPGTRLLVL.